Presented here are 30 T cell receptor beta chains from one specimen sequenced in a study of cytomegalovirus exposure and HLA in healthy donors. 60 Vbeta and 13 Jbeta primers were used in PCR. The table came from immunoSEQ multiplex PCR; TCRdb's copy has only in-frame clones and leaves some out. Of around 130,000 clones in the sample, approximately 72% were seen once. The sample comprised PBMCs. Receptors were obtained from a human donor in good health.

The rearrangement links TRBV4-1 to TRBJ1-4, with a tentative D call TRBD1 (5 bases). CDR1 MGHRA and CDR2 YSYEKL come from the germline V gene. The V end lost 0 bases, the J end lost 5 bases, and 7 bases lay between the germline ends. The CDR3 loop spans 14 amino acids. CDR3 sequence (DNA): TGCGCCAGCAGCCAAGACGACAGCAATGAAAAACTGTTTTTT. It translates to CASSQDDSNEKLFF.

This chain connects TRBV4-3 to TRBJ1-1, with a tentative D call TRBD1 (5 bases). CDR1 and CDR2 from the germline V gene are LGHNA and YSLEER. Trimming removed 0 bases at V and 7 bases at J, with 12 bases between. The CDR3 length is 14 residues. In DNA form, the CDR3 reads TGCGCCAGCAGCCAAGAGGGGGGACGGTTTGAAGCTTTCTTT. Amino acid sequence: CASSQEGGRFEAFF.

The chain employs TRBV2 and TRBJ2-1; 8 bases line up with TRBD1. Trimming took 4 bases from V and 7 from J; bases not matched to a gene: 6. Per the germline V gene, CDR1 is SNHLY and CDR2 is FYNNEI. The CDR3 consists of 14 residues. CDR3 amino acids: CASSGRQGYNEQFF. DNA for the CDR3: TGTGCCAGCAGTGGCCGACAGGGGTATAATGAGCAGTTCTTC.

In its sample, this clone was seen once. This chain connects TRBV6-1 to TRBJ2-2; 9 positions agree with TRBD2. Germline CDR1 is MNHNS and CDR2 is SASEGT. The V and J ends lost 5 bases and 7 bases, in that order; junction bases with no gene match: 8. There are 15 residues in the CDR3. CDR3 nucleotide sequence: TGTGCCAGCAGTAAGGCGGGAGGGGTTAACGGGGAGCTGTTTTTT. It translates to CASSKAGGVNGELFF.

This chain connects TRBV6-5 to TRBJ2-7, with 7 bases identical to TRBD1. V lost 6 bases and J lost 3; bases outside the gene matches: 8. There are 14 residues in the CDR3. Looked up from germline, CDR1 is MNHEY and CDR2 is SVGAGI. The CDR3 loop is CASSPARGSYEQYF. The DNA for the CDR3 is TGTGCCAGCAGCCCCGCCAGGGGGAGCTACGAGCAGTACTTC.

This rearrangement joins TRBV28 to TRBJ2-3, with D possibly TRBD2 on 6 matching bases. Per germline, CDR1 MDHEN and CDR2 SYDVKM. With 6 bases removed from V and 2 bases from J, the gap between germline ends came to 15 bases. The CDR3 extends over 15 amino acids. Here the CDR3 DNA reads TGTGCCAGCAGCCCCGGGACTCCAGACACAGATACGCAGTATTTT. This gives the protein CASSPGTPDTDTQYF.

The V and J genes are TRBV18 and TRBJ2-1, with 9 bases that match TRBD1. Per the germline V gene, CDR1 is KGHSH and CDR2 is LQKENI. This CDR3 region has 15 residues. The V segment lost 5 bases and the J segment 3 bases; nucleotides outside the gene matches: 5. CDR3 sequence: CASSSGQGLYNEQFF. The CDR3 bases are TGTGCCAGCTCATCGGGACAGGGCCTCTACAATGAGCAGTTCTTC. Drawing the rest from reference TRBV18 and TRBJ2-1, the complete variable domain is NAGVMQNPRHLVRRRGQEARLRCSPMKGHSHVYWYRQLPEEGLKFMVYLQKENIIDESGMPKERFSAEFPKEGPSILRIQQVVRGDSAAYFCASSSGQGLYNEQFFGPGTRLTVL.

The chain carries TRBV5-1 and TRBJ2-5; TRBD2 matches 13 bases. CDR3 length: 16 residues. Germline V gene lookup returns CDR1 SGHRS and CDR2 YFSETQ. The V and J ends lost 3 bases and 4 bases, in that order; junction bases with no gene match: 6. CDR3 protein: CASSSGLAGILETQYF. CDR3 nucleotides: TGCGCCAGCAGCTCGGGACTAGCGGGAATCTTAGAGACCCAGTACTTC.

The chain uses TRBV7-2 and TRBJ1-1, with D perhaps TRBD1 (6 bases). Trimming stripped 3 bases from V and 9 bases from J, with 14 bases between. The germline gives CDR1 SGHTA, CDR2 FQGNSA. This CDR3 contains 13 residues. The DNA for the CDR3 is TGTGCCAGCAGCTTGGGGGAGGGGGTTCAAGCTTTCTTT. It specifies CASSLGEGVQAFF.

This chain links TRBV5-1 with TRBJ1-2, with D possibly being TRBD1 (5 bases). With 8 bases removed from V and 2 bases from J, the gap between germline ends came to 16 bases. Germline CDR1 is SGHRS and CDR2 is YFSETQ. The CDR3 extends over 14 amino acids. The CDR3 loop reads CASTLGGSNYGYTF. As DNA, the CDR3 is TGCGCCAGTACCCTGGGGGGTTCAAACTATGGCTACACCTTC.

This sequence joins TRBV10-3 and TRBJ1-1; TRBD1 aligns across 7 bases. The CDR3 runs 14 residues. J was trimmed by 5 bases and V by 8 bases; bases with no gene match: 11. Germline lookup yields CDR1 ENHRY and CDR2 SYGVKD. CDR3 protein: CAIGDSLSGTEAFF. CDR3 coding DNA: TGTGCCATCGGGGACAGCCTCTCCGGGACTGAAGCTTTCTTT.

This chain joins TRBV4-3 and TRBJ1-6; D unclear. CDR3 size: 14 residues. Looked up from germline, CDR1 is LGHNA and CDR2 is YSLEER. Trimming took 4 bases from V and 6 from J, leaving 10 bases between them. The CDR3, as DNA: TGCGCCAGCAGCCCGACTATGGGTAATTCACCCCTCCACTTT. Translating gives CASSPTMGNSPLHF.

This chain connects TRBV10-1 to TRBJ2-7; D is uncertain. V shed 7 bases and J shed 2 bases, with 6 bases lying between them. CDR1 and CDR2 from the germline V gene are WNHNN and SYGVQD (reference sequence). This CDR3 comprises 11 residues. This chain's CDR3 is CASKTAYEQYF. The DNA for the CDR3 is TGCGCCAGCAAAACAGCCTACGAGCAGTACTTC.

The chain links TRBV5-4 to TRBJ1-2; possible D gene TRBD1, 6 bases. Germline CDR1 is SGHNT and CDR2 is YYREEE (reference sequence). V lost 4 bases and J 7 bases, leaving 20 bases between the germline ends. The CDR3 has 15 residues. The CDR3 region is CASSTRKQGGGGYTF. Here the CDR3 DNA reads TGTGCCAGCAGCACGCGAAAACAGGGTGGGGGTGGCTACACCTTC. Filled out from reference TRBV5-4 and TRBJ1-2, the complete variable domain reads ETGVTQSPTHLIKTRGQQVTLRCSSQSGHNTVSWYQQALGQGPQFIFQYYREEENGRGNFPPRFSGLQFPNYSSELNVNALELDDSALYLCASSTRKQGGGGYTFGSGTRLTVV.

The chain employs TRBV9 and TRBJ2-7, with D maybe TRBD2 (6 bases). V was cut by 3 bases and J by 0 bases, with 13 bases left in between. The CDR3 extends over 15 amino acids. From germline, CDR1 is SGDLS and CDR2 YYNGEE. The CDR3 nucleotides read TGTGCCAGCAGCGCAGGGACTCTTAGCTCCTACGAGCAGTACTTC. Its protein product is CASSAGTLSSYEQYF.

V usage is TRBV5-1 and J usage is TRBJ1-2; 8 positions match TRBD1. With V trimmed by 0 bases and J by 8 bases, 24 bases remained unmatched. The CDR3 runs 20 residues. Germline V gene sequence: CDR1 SGHRS, CDR2 YFSETQ. Here the CDR3 DNA reads TGCGCCAGCAGCTTGGCTGCAGGGGGCAAGGATTTTGCCCTGTTGCCGGGCTACACCTTC. This sequence encodes CASSLAAGGKDFALLPGYTF.

J is TRBJ2-3 and V is TRBV5-1, with 7 bases aligning to TRBD1. The CDR3 contains 16 residues. Germline CDR1 reads SGHRS; CDR2 reads YFSETQ. With 3 bases clipped from V and 0 bases from J, the junction kept 7 bases outside the gene matches. CDR3 sequence reads: CASSYVTGLSTDTQYF. Written as DNA, the CDR3 is TGCGCCAGCAGCTATGTGACAGGGCTTAGCACAGATACGCAGTATTTT.

V gene TRBV7-9 combines with J gene TRBJ2-7; 8 bases agree with TRBD1. CDR3 length: 15 residues. The germline gives CDR1 SEHNR, CDR2 FQNEAQ (reference sequence). With V trimmed by 5 bases and J by 2 bases, 8 bases remained unmatched. CDR3 residues: CASSHGSRGPYEQYF. For the CDR3, the DNA is TGTGCCAGCAGCCATGGATCCAGGGGGCCCTACGAGCAGTACTTC.

The CDR3 DNA reads TGTGCCAGCAGACCGGGGGGCGCCTATGGCTACACCTTC. Amino acids: CASRPGGAYGYTF. The chain uses TRBV19 and TRBJ1-2; D is possibly TRBD1 (6 bases). Per germline, CDR1 LNHDA and CDR2 SQIVND (reference sequence). The V gene lost 9 bases and the J gene lost 4 bases, with 15 bases spanning the gap. This CDR3 has 13 amino acids. Based on the CDR3 plus reference TRBV19 and TRBJ1-2, the full variable domain is DGGITQSPKYLFRKEGQNVTLSCEQNLNHDAMYWYRQDPGQGLRLIYYSQIVNDFQKGDIAEGYSVSREKKESFPLTVTSAQKNPTAFYLCASRPGGAYGYTFGSGTRLTVV.

The rearrangement links TRBV18 to TRBJ1-1; no reliable D call. Trimming removed 3 bases from V and 2 bases from J, with 7 bases in between. The CDR3 loop spans 13 amino acids. Germline CDR1 is KGHSH and CDR2 is LQKENI. The CDR3 sequence: CASSPPLNTEAFF. CDR3 sequence (DNA): TGTGCCAGCTCACCCCCACTCAACACTGAAGCTTTCTTT.

The rearrangement joins TRBV2 to TRBJ1-1; D gene unclear. V lost 3 bases and J lost 6, with 8 bases in between. The CDR3 is 12 residues long. Germline-derived CDR1 and CDR2 are SNHLY and FYNNEI. CDR3 sequence reads: CASSDRWAEAFF. The CDR3 nucleotides read TGTGCCAGCAGTGACAGGTGGGCTGAAGCTTTCTTT.

This chain connects TRBV30 to TRBJ1-6, with D possibly TRBD1 on 6 matching bases. V lost 4 bases and J 7 bases, leaving 17 bases between the germline ends. This CDR3 region has 15 residues. Germline-derived CDR1 and CDR2 are GTSNPN and SVGIG (reference sequence). DNA for the CDR3: TGTGCCTGGATGCGGGGGGCATCTGGAAATTCACCCCTCCACTTT. It is translated as CAWMRGASGNSPLHF.

The V and J genes are TRBV30 and TRBJ2-7; D remains ambiguous. This CDR3 region has 11 residues. With 4 bases removed from V and 4 bases from J, the gap between germline ends came to 8 bases. From germline, CDR1 is GTSNPN and CDR2 SVGIG (reference sequence). CDR3 sequence reads: CAWNGEYEQYF. Written as DNA, the CDR3 is TGTGCCTGGAATGGAGAGTACGAGCAGTACTTC. Using reference TRBV30 and TRBJ2-7 for the parts outside the CDR3, the full variable domain is SQTIHQWPATLVQPVGSPLSLECTVEGTSNPNLYWYRQAAGRGLQLLFYSVGIGQISSEVPQNLSASRPQDRQFILSSKKLLLSDSGFYLCAWNGEYEQYFGPGTRLTVT.

This clone has only one observation. V is TRBV7-9 and J is TRBJ1-4, with a weak D call TRBD1 (5 bases). The CDR3 has 15 amino acids. CDR1 is SEHNR, CDR2 FQNEAQ, per germline (reference sequence). Trimming stripped 4 bases from V and 2 bases from J, with 11 bases between. CDR3 protein: CASSSDRKTNEKLFF. CDR3 in DNA: TGTGCCAGCAGCTCCGACAGAAAGACTAATGAAAAACTGTTTTTT.

The chain couples TRBV5-6 to TRBJ2-5, with D perhaps TRBD2 (6 bases). The CDR3 consists of 14 residues. Germline V gene data show CDR1 as SGHDT and CDR2 as YYEEEE. Trimming cost V 4 bases and J 2 bases, with 12 bases left between them. CDR3 protein: CASSAGSSQETQYF. CDR3 in DNA: TGTGCCAGCAGCGCGGGGTCCTCACAAGAGACCCAGTACTTC. The variable domain in full, completed from reference TRBV5-6 and TRBJ2-5, reads DAGVTQSPTHLIKTRGQQVTLRCSPKSGHDTVSWYQQALGQGPQFIFQYYEEEERQRGNFPDRFSGHQFPNYSSELNVNALLLGDSALYLCASSAGSSQETQYFGPGTRLLVL.

A few counts support this clone. J is TRBJ1-3 and V is TRBV30; no clear D. The V gene lost 3 bases and the J gene lost 0 bases, with 12 bases spanning the gap. Germline CDR1 GTSNPN, CDR2 SVGIG (reference sequence). The CDR3 has 15 residues. The CDR3 nucleotides read TGTGCCTGGAGGCCGCTCTGGCCCTCTGGAAACACCATATATTTT. It translates to CAWRPLWPSGNTIYF.

The chain employs TRBV14 and TRBJ2-7; possibly TRBD2 for D (5 bases). This CDR3 is built from 17 residues. Germline CDR1 and CDR2: SGHDN and FVKESK. Trimming removed 3 bases from V and 3 bases from J, with 21 bases in between. CDR3 sequence reads: CASSHSKHGEKNYEQYF. The CDR3 DNA follows: TGTGCCAGCAGCCACTCGAAACATGGGGAGAAGAACTACGAGCAGTACTTC.

The CDR3 here is CASSVQGNQPQHF. CDR3 coding DNA: TGTGCCAGCAGCGTCCAGGGAAACCAGCCCCAGCATTTT. The chain uses TRBV6-5 and TRBJ1-5, with D perhaps TRBD1 (5 bases). V shed 6 bases and J shed 7 bases, with 13 bases lying between them. Germline lookup yields CDR1 MNHEY and CDR2 SVGAGI. The CDR3 spans 13 residues.

The V and J genes are TRBV7-2 and TRBJ1-3; 8 nucleotides match TRBD1. V was pared by 3 bases and J by 4 bases, with 5 bases of the junction left unmatched. The CDR3 covers 15 residues. Germline V CDR1 and CDR2: SGHTA, FQGNSA. The CDR3 spells CASSFGTGKGNTIYF. The CDR3 coding sequence is TGTGCCAGCAGCTTTGGGACAGGCAAAGGAAACACCATATATTTT.

The chain employs TRBV29-1 and TRBJ2-5, with D possibly matching TRBD1 (5 bases). Per the germline V gene, CDR1 is SQVTM and CDR2 is ANQGSEA. This CDR3 has 12 residues. V was trimmed by 5 bases and J by 1 base, leaving 8 bases between them. This CDR3 reads CSVLGVQETQYF. In nucleotides, the CDR3 is TGCAGCGTTCTAGGGGTCCAAGAGACCCAGTACTTC.